These 23 T cell receptor beta chains share one sample of origin, sequenced in a study of T cell responses to AZD1222 COVID-19 vaccine. Sequenced by immunoSEQ multiplex PCR; TCRdb stores in-frame clones only, minus some. Here the sample spans around 130,000 clones, 80% to 90% being singletons. The source material was peripheral blood, sampled on day 0 of AZD1222 vaccination. The receptors stem from an adult in good health.

The chain couples TRBV7-2 to TRBJ2-7; unclear D gene. CDR1 and CDR2 (germline): SGHTA, FQGNSA. Trimming took 5 bases from V and 5 from J, leaving 10 bases between them. There are 12 residues in the CDR3. The CDR3 DNA follows: TGTGCCAGCAGCCCAACAACAAACGAGCAGTACTTC. It specifies CASSPTTNEQYF.

This chain connects TRBV7-2 to TRBJ2-5; 9 bases are shared with TRBD2. Per the germline V gene, CDR1 is SGHTA and CDR2 is FQGNSA. The CDR3 is 18 residues long. Trimming removed 2 bases from V and 1 base from J; junction bases left unmatched: 11. The CDR3 spells CASSLIQRGAPIQETQYF. For the CDR3, the DNA is TGTGCCAGCAGCTTAATCCAGCGGGGGGCACCTATCCAAGAGACCCAGTACTTC.

V gene TRBV18 combines with J gene TRBJ1-1; 10 nucleotides align to TRBD1. Trimming at V came to 3 bases and at J to 3 bases, leaving 7 bases not matched to a gene. Germline V gene sequence: CDR1 KGHSH, CDR2 LQKENI. The CDR3 is made up of 16 amino acids. The CDR3 reads CASSPSRQGAYTEAFF. The CDR3 DNA sequence: TGTGCCAGCTCACCCTCGCGACAGGGGGCCTACACTGAAGCTTTCTTT.

The chain recombines TRBV5-6 with TRBJ2-7; D may be TRBD1 (6 bases). From germline, CDR1 is SGHDT and CDR2 YYEEEE. There are 12 residues in the CDR3. The V end was cut by 5 bases, the J end by 3 bases, with 9 bases between. The CDR3 nucleotides read TGTGCCAGCAGGAAGGGGGACTACGAGCAGTACTTC. As protein: CASRKGDYEQYF.

The count of this clone is one. Other DNA sequences of this sample code for an identical CDR3. This chain joins TRBV28 and TRBJ1-2; D not resolved. V was clipped by 3 bases and J by 0 bases, with 5 bases between them. The CDR3 is made up of 13 amino acids. Germline V gives CDR1 MDHEN, CDR2 SYDVKM. CDR3 sequence: CASSLSANYGYTF. The CDR3 nucleotides read TGTGCCAGCAGTTTGTCAGCTAACTATGGCTACACCTTC.

For the CDR3, the DNA is TGTGCCAGCAGCCGAACTAGCGGGAAGCAAGAGACCCAGTACTTC. This translates into CASSRTSGKQETQYF. This chain joins TRBV11-2 and TRBJ2-5; 10 nucleotides align to TRBD2. Trimming took 5 bases from V and 2 from J; bases not matched to a gene: 5. Germline V gene data show CDR1 as SGHAT and CDR2 as FQNNGV. The CDR3 contains 15 residues.

The rearrangement links TRBV6-1 to TRBJ2-7; 7 nucleotides match TRBD1. The CDR3 totals 14 residues. CDR1 is MNHNS and CDR2 is SASEGT in the germline V gene. V was pared by 1 base and J by 4 bases, with 4 bases of the junction left unmatched. As DNA, the CDR3 is TGTGCCAGCAGTGAAGGGCCGGGACAGTACGAGCAGTACTTC. This gives the protein CASSEGPGQYEQYF.

The chain recombines TRBV5-6 with TRBJ1-4, with unresolved D. CDR1 and CDR2 (germline): SGHDT, YYEEEE. The CDR3 is 15 amino acids. With 4 bases removed from V and 5 bases from J, the gap between germline ends came to 15 bases. The CDR3 sequence is CASSDYSDRNEKLFF. The CDR3, as DNA: TGTGCCAGCAGCGACTATAGCGACCGAAATGAAAAACTGTTTTTT.

The chain has TRBV19 and TRBJ1-2, with D perhaps matching TRBD1 (6 bases). V shed 7 bases and J shed 5 bases, with 23 bases lying between them. This CDR3 has 16 residues. Germline CDR1 and CDR2: LNHDA and SQIVND (reference sequence). The CDR3 is CASMGQEAGVVYGYTF. CDR3 nucleotide sequence: TGTGCCAGTATGGGCCAAGAGGCAGGGGTGGTGTATGGCTACACCTTC.

V is TRBV28 and J is TRBJ1-2; 7 bases fit TRBD1. Germline CDR1 and CDR2: MDHEN and SYDVKM. The CDR3 runs 13 residues. V lost 6 bases to trimming and J lost 3 bases; unmatched junction nucleotides: 4. The CDR3: CASSPQGHYGYTF. As DNA, the CDR3 is TGTGCCAGCAGCCCACAGGGGCACTATGGCTACACCTTC.

The chain recombines TRBV5-5 with TRBJ1-5, with D uncertain. This CDR3 is built from 15 residues. Trimming left V 5 bases short and J 5 bases short, with 17 bases between. Germline V lookup: CDR1 SGHKS, CDR2 YYEKEE (reference sequence). The DNA of the CDR3 is TGTGCCAGCAGTCCGAGGACGGCACAAGATCAGCCCCAGCATTTT. It specifies CASSPRTAQDQPQHF. The whole variable domain, remainder taken from reference TRBV5-5 and TRBJ1-5, is DAGVTQSPTHLIKTRGQQVTLRCSPISGHKSVSWYQQVLGQGPQFIFQYYEKEERGRGNFPDRFSARQFPNYSSELNVNALLLGDSALYLCASSPRTAQDQPQHFGDGTRLSIL.

The rearrangement joins TRBV6-1 to TRBJ2-3, with D possibly matching TRBD2 (6 bases). V dropped 2 bases and J dropped 0 bases, with 12 bases sitting between them. CDR3 length: 16 amino acids. CDR1 MNHNS and CDR2 SASEGT come from the germline V gene. CDR3 DNA sequence: TGTGCCAGCAGTGAAATGTCTAGCGCTAGCACAGATACGCAGTATTTT. Translated, it gives CASSEMSSASTDTQYF.

V gene TRBV5-4 combines with J gene TRBJ1-2; 11 nucleotides align to TRBD1. This CDR3 comprises 13 residues. Germline assignment: CDR1 SGHNT and CDR2 YYREEE (reference sequence). In nucleotides, the CDR3 is TGTGCAGCGTCCCGGGGACAGGGGGATGGCTACACCTTC. Amino acid sequence: CAASRGQGDGYTF.

V gene TRBV20-1 combines with J gene TRBJ1-4; D gene uncertain. The CDR3 is 11 amino acids. V gave up 6 bases and J gave up 4 bases, with 6 bases separating them. Looked up from germline, CDR1 is DFQATT and CDR2 is SNEGSKA (reference sequence). CDR3 amino acids: CSAPDNEKLFF. The DNA for the CDR3 is TGCAGTGCCCCAGATAATGAAAAACTGTTTTTT.

CDR3 nucleotide sequence: TGCGCCAGCAGCCCGGCTAGCGCCCGCGGTGAGCAGTTCTTC. Translating it yields CASSPASARGEQFF. This rearrangement joins TRBV5-1 to TRBJ2-1; D may be TRBD2 (6 bases). CDR3 length: 14 residues. Germline V gene lookup returns CDR1 SGHRS and CDR2 YFSETQ. V was trimmed by 4 bases and J by 9 bases, leaving 17 bases between them.

This chain links TRBV5-1 with TRBJ1-2; D remains unclear. This CDR3 comprises 13 residues. Trimming removed 0 bases from V and 4 bases from J, with 7 bases in between. Germline V gene lookup returns CDR1 SGHRS and CDR2 YFSETQ. The CDR3 here is CASSLDTPYGYTF. The CDR3 DNA is TGCGCCAGCAGCTTGGACACACCCTATGGCTACACCTTC.

The V and J genes are TRBV12-5 and TRBJ1-5; TRBD1 aligns across 12 bases. The CDR3 consists of 18 residues. Per the germline V gene, CDR1 is LGHNT and CDR2 is FRNRAP. The ends lost 1 base at V and 1 base at J; junction bases unmatched: 5. CDR3 coding DNA: TGTGCTAGTGGTTTGGGGGACAGGGGGCGAGCGAGCAATCAGCCCCAGCATTTT. Its protein is CASGLGDRGRASNQPQHF.

This clone was counted once. The rearrangement joins TRBV6-5 to TRBJ2-3; 9 positions agree with TRBD2. V gave up 3 bases and J gave up 2 bases; unmatched junction bases: 3. CDR1 is MNHEY, CDR2 SVGAGI, per germline. This CDR3 spans 15 amino acids. CDR3 coding DNA: TGTGCCAGCAGTTATGAGCGGGGGGACACAGATACGCAGTATTTT. As protein: CASSYERGDTDTQYF.

The chain combines TRBV6-5 with TRBJ1-6; D unclear. V was cut by 2 bases and J by 7 bases, with 3 bases left in between. CDR1 and CDR2 from the germline V gene are MNHEY and SVGAGI. The CDR3 is 12 residues long. The CDR3 reads CASSYGNSPLHF. CDR3 sequence (DNA): TGTGCCAGCAGTTACGGAAATTCACCCCTCCACTTT.

V gene TRBV4-1 combines with J gene TRBJ2-7; TRBD1 might be the D (6 bases). Germline V gene lookup returns CDR1 MGHRA and CDR2 YSYEKL. V was cut by 3 bases and J by 6 bases, with 15 bases left in between. This CDR3 is built from 14 residues. In DNA form, the CDR3 reads TGCGCCAGCAGCCAGAGGGACATGTCATCCGAGCAGTACTTC. It codes for CASSQRDMSSEQYF.

The rearrangement joins TRBV10-1 to TRBJ2-1; tentatively, D is TRBD2 (5 bases). CDR1 is WNHNN, CDR2 SYGVQD, per germline (reference sequence). This CDR3 is built from 15 residues. V lost 5 bases and J 5 bases, leaving 16 bases between the germline ends. The DNA of the CDR3 is TGCGCCAGCAGTTCCTTCGTGACTACTAACAATGAGCAGTTCTTC. Translated, it gives CASSSFVTTNNEQFF.

The rearrangement joins TRBV27 to TRBJ2-7; D may be TRBD2 (6 bases). With 10 bases removed from V and 2 bases from J, the gap between germline ends came to 18 bases. CDR1 is MNHEY, CDR2 SMNVEV, per germline (reference sequence). The CDR3 consists of 14 residues. This CDR3 reads CATPPGARAYEQYF. The CDR3 DNA is TGTGCCACCCCGCCGGGAGCCCGAGCCTACGAGCAGTACTTC.

The chain links TRBV30 to TRBJ1-3, with unresolved D. The length of the CDR3 is 11 residues. Germline CDR1 is GTSNPN and CDR2 is SVGIG (reference sequence). V was trimmed by 1 base and J by 4 bases, leaving 2 bases between them. The CDR3 loop reads CAWSGGNTIYF. The CDR3 region has the DNA TGTGCCTGGAGTGGGGGAAACACCATATATTTT.